This TCR beta chain stems from a study of blood T cell repertoires in COVID-19. Germline V CDR1 and CDR2: ENHRY, SYGVKD. CDR3 length equals 15 residues. V was clipped by 0 bases and J by 0 bases, with 6 bases between them. Using immunoSEQ multiplex PCR, the repertoire was profiled, and TCRdb retains in-frame clones only, with some absent. In the table there are 160,000 or so clones, around 80% of which are singletons. This study enrolled people aged 18 to 89 from under 25 US geographic areas. Participant reports of clinical history set cohort assignment. Two negative PCRs, clearance, or symptom resolution had been documented for recovered Cohort 3 donors.

The V call is TRBV10-3, the J call TRBJ1-3, with D uncertain. The specimen sequenced was PBMCs or T cells enriched from blood (not recorded which). This receptor was taken from a woman aged 45-60 years who had recovered from COVID-19. This CDR3 is CAISESRASGNTIYF. The CDR3 DNA reads as TGTGCCATCAGTGAGTCTAGAGCCTCTGGAAACACCATATATTTT.